The clone carrying this TCR beta chain was counted many times. No antigen is known for it. This record belongs to a study of early T cells in non-severe SARS-CoV-2 infection. At the level of the study: Investigators sequenced bulk RNA drawn from unsorted whole blood, and chains remained unpaired.

Each cDNA molecule carried a unique molecular identifier. MiXCR, run by TCRdb on the 5' RACE reads, gives a single entry per CDR3 protein. The table shows tens of thousands of distinct CDR3 sequences, with roughly 4% occurring only once. Findings and caveats of the study: In VDJdb matching, anti-spike CD8 responses were favored while private and CD4 specificities went missing.

V lost 4 bases and J 8 bases, leaving 14 bases between the germline ends. The CDR3 has 14 residues. Germline CDR1 and CDR2: WNHNN and SYGVQD (reference sequence). Sequenced material: whole blood. J is TRBJ1-4 and V is TRBV10-1; TRBD1 might be the D (6 bases). The sequence came from an adult who was a healthcare worker with PCR-confirmed SARS-CoV-2 infection or an uninfected control (not recorded which). DNA of the CDR3: TGCGCCAGCAGTGCCGGGGGGCGCGAAGAAAAACTGTTTTTT. Its translation: CASSAGGREEKLFF.